A single T cell receptor beta chain is shown here with its context. Its antigen target is currently unknown. No much larger clone exists at a distance of one base, and base qualities are not known. Including the terminal cysteine and phenylalanine, the CDR3 comprises 13 residues. The kept DNA is CDR3 alone, 39 bases in frame from the first base. V is reduced by 8 bases and J by 5 bases, leaving a spacing of 15 bases between them. CDR1 WNHNN and CDR2 SYGVQD were looked up in the germline V gene (reference sequence). Library preparation employed the immunoSEQ multiplex PCR assay. Entries here come from immuneACCESS through TCRdb and include only in-frame sequences with V and J called. Some clones fail to appear in such tables; in the studies checked, an unresolved V gene covers under half of the shortfall, and the cause of the remainder is unknown. For this sample there are about 84,000 clones; about nine tenths appear just once. Clones ranked in the top ten supply under 0.3% of the sample.

The sample is drawn from a study of technical replicates of blood from a few donors (dated by TCRdb to about 2017). In this chain, TRBV10-1 is recombined with TRBJ1-1; TRBD1 is a possible D gene, resting on 5 matching bases. Material for sequencing was T cells isolated from PBMCs. This TCR was sampled from a human donor in good health. The DNA is as follows: TGCGCCAGCTGGGGGACTGGGGGGACTGAAGCTTTCTTT. It translates to CASWGTGGTEAFF.